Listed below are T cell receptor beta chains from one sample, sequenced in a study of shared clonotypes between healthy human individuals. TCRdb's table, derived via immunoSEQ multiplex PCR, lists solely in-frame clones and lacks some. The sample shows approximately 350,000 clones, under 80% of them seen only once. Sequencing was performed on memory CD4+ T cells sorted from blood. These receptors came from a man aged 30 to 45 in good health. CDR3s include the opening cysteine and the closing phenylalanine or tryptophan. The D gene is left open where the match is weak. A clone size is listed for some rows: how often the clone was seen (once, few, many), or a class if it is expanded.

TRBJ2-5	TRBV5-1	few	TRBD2	TGCGCCAGCAGCTCGGGTAGCGGGAGACCGCAAGAGACCCAGTACTTC	CASSSGSGRPQETQYF
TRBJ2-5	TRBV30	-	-	TGTGCCTGGAGTGCCTCGTGGGGGGAGACCCAGTACTTC	CAWSASWGETQYF
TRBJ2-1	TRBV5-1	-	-	TGCGCCAGCAGCCCGGGTCGGAGCTCCTACAATGAGCAGTTCTTC	CASSPGRSSYNEQFF
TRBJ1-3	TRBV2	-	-	TGTGCCAGCAGTGGTTGGACACACTCTGGAAACACCATATATTTT	CASSGWTHSGNTIYF
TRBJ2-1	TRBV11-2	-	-	TGTGCCAGCAGCTCCACTAGGATCGATGAGCAGTTCTTC	CASSSTRIDEQFF
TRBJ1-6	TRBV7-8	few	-	TGTGCCAGCAGCTTAAAGGGGACCGATTCACCCCTCCACTTT	CASSLKGTDSPLHF
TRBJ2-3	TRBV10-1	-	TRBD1	TGCGCCAGCAGTGAGTTCGCAACAGGGGGTCAAACAGATACGCAGTATTTT	CASSEFATGGQTDTQYF
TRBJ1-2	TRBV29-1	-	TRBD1	TGCAGCGTGGGACAGATTCACGGCTACACCTTC	CSVGQIHGYTF
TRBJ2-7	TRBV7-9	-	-	TGTGCCAGCAGCTTTTCAGGGAGTCCGGTCTCCTACGAGCAGTACTTC	CASSFSGSPVSYEQYF
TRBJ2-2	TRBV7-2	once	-	TGTGCCAGCAGCTTAGTGGCAGGGGACACCGGGGAGCTGTTTTTT	CASSLVAGDTGELFF
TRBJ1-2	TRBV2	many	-	TGTGCCAGCAGCGGGACGGCTAACTATGGCTACACCTTC	CASSGTANYGYTF
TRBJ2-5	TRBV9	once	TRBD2	TGTGCCAGCAGCGTCCGGGGGGATGGCAGCCAAGAGACCCAGTACTTC	CASSVRGDGSQETQYF
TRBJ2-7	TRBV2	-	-	TGTGCCAGCTGTGACATAGTCTCCTACGAGCAGTACTTC	CASCDIVSYEQYF
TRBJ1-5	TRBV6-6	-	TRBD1	TGTGCCAGCAGGACAGGGGCCGGTGGGCCCCAGCATTTT	CASRTGAGGPQHF
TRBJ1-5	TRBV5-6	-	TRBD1	TGTGCCAGCAGCTTAGGACAGGACAATCAGCCCCAGCATTTT	CASSLGQDNQPQHF
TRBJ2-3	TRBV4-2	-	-	TGTGCCAGCAGCCAAGATTGGAGGGTGGGTACGCAGTATTTT	CASSQDWRVGTQYF
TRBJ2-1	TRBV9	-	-	TGTGCCAGCAGCGTAGAAGGGATTGGGTTGTACAATGAGCAGTTCTTC	CASSVEGIGLYNEQFF
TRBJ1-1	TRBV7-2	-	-	TGTGCCAGCAGCCCTAGAGTACACTTTGTAGTTGAAGCTTTCTTT	CASSPRVHFVVEAFF